This T cell receptor (beta chain) was identified during a study of CD8+ T cells in alopecia areata (dated by TCRdb to 2017 to 2018). The study in broad terms: Treated patients were enrolled in an open-label pilot trial of oral tofacitinib, 5 to 10 mg twice daily, for moderate-to-severe alopecia areata. Human TCRbeta sequencing covered scalp tissue and sorted CD4+ and CD8+ peripheral blood T cells from patchy and totalis/universalis alopecia areata patients and healthy controls. immunoSEQ multiplex PCR using 35 Vbeta forward primers and 13 Jbeta reverse primers was used to amplify TCRbeta CDR3 regions. High-throughput TCRbeta sequencing was used to examine T cell clonal expansion in alopecia areata in both the C3H/HeJ mouse model and human patients. Tofacitinib was administered for 6 to 18 months, and 6 months of follow-up off drug were then conducted to assess delayed response and recurrence. Tofacitinib-treated patients had biopsies at baseline and at 4 and 24 weeks of treatment, with a later scalp biopsy in several patients. Scalp clonality was compared across normal scalp (n=4), patchy alopecia areata scalp (n=8), and alopecia totalis/universalis scalp (n=8). In treated patients, disease severity was measured using the SALT score, which gives the percentage of scalp surface area affected. RNA was extracted with the PAXgene miRNA kit for fixed scalp, the miRNeasy kit for PBMCs, and the RNeasy kit for mouse skin. What the authors observed across the whole study: Resident alphabeta T cells in normal human skin are also sequenced, complicating scalp TCR repertoire analysis, unlike mouse skin dominated by gammadelta T cells. Because the treated cohort was small and had just a single nonresponder, larger studies are needed to establish links between baseline CD8+ expansion and response. During tofacitinib treatment, many expanded lesional clones stuck around in both scalp and blood, and this persistence may partly explain why relapse happens after treatment is stopped. Shared TCR sequences between patients were less evident than in mice, which may be partly attributable to HLA diversity in the patient population. Tofacitinib significantly decreased scalp clonality and the number of expanded CD8+ clones among the top 100 scalp clones. Lesional scalp, especially in alopecia totalis/universalis, showed higher clonality and more expanded CD8+ clones than normal scalp, suggesting antigenic drive.

The treatment or condition tag for this specimen amounts to: oral pan-JAK inhibitor, 5-10 mg twice daily. Lesional scalp punch biopsies and peripheral blood were obtained from alopecia areata patients. PBMCs were isolated by density centrifugation and stained for CD3, CD4 and CD8, after which CD4+ and CD8+ T cells were sorted on a FACSAria. A remark on this clone: No antigen is known for it. No base quality information exists; no much larger clone differs at one position.

The germline V end is reduced by 0 bases and the J end by 5 bases; junction bases left unmatched: 4. Reading the germline V gene gives CDR1 LGHNA and CDR2 YSLEER. Reading from cysteine to phenylalanine, the CDR3 counts 16 amino acids. The CDR3 DNA has 48 bases and is translated from base 1. Library preparation used the immunoSEQ multiplex PCR assay. To provide template for TCR sequencing, every sample had RNA extracted and reverse transcribed into cDNA. SuperScript III was used to make first-strand cDNA, primed with a 2:1 mix of oligo-dT and random hexamers. Amplification bias was assessed with a synthetic immune receptor repertoire, and residual bias was removed computationally. Processing in the source paper ran as follows. Raw reads were preprocessed to remove errors, and CDR3 was defined by IMGT conventions from the conserved cysteine to phenylalanine. Clonality was calculated as 1 minus Shannon entropy normalized by log2 of the number of productive unique TCRs. Scalp TCRbeta sequences were cross-referenced with sorted blood CD4 and CD8 repertoires so that the CD4 or CD8 identity of scalp clones could be inferred. TCRdb obtained this table from immuneACCESS and retained in-frame rearrangements with V and J assigned. These tables miss some clones; where compared with another copy, unresolved V genes account for less than half of the shortfall, and the remainder is unexplained. V, J and clone size were drawn from that table, and D and trimming were deduced from the DNA. This sample has about 180,000 clones in its table, and approximately 51% of those were observed once. Together, the top ten hold about 9.5% of the sample.

This receptor was identified in a human donor with alopecia areata. The sample consisted of CD8+ T cells sorted from blood, taken around week 52, from a patient treated with tofacitinib. The chain is made from TRBV4-3 and TRBJ1-4; 9 junctional bases match TRBD1. This receptor carries the CDR3 CASSQDRGTGNEKLFF. Here is the DNA: TGCGCCAGCAGCCAAGACCGTGGGACAGGGAATGAAAAACTGTTTTTT.